One and the same sample provided the 2 T cell receptor beta chains below, sequenced in a study of cytomegalovirus exposure and HLA in healthy donors. Researchers ran the PCR with 60 Vbeta and 13 Jbeta primers. Method: immunoSEQ multiplex PCR; TCRdb's copy keeps in-frame clones and lacks some. There are about 140,000 clones in the sample; 60% to 85% occur only once, and around 7% lies in the top ten. The source material was PBMCs. These receptor sequences come from a man younger than 40 in good health and CMV-seronegative.

The J gene is TRBJ1-5, the V gene TRBV15; D not resolved. The CDR3 length is 17 residues. Trimming took off 5 bases at V and 0 bases at J, with 17 bases between the two ends. The V gene's germline CDR1 is LNHNV and CDR2 YYDKDF (reference sequence). Written as DNA, the CDR3 is TGTGCCACCAGCCCTGATTTGACACGGTATAGCAATCAGCCCCAGCATTTT. Translating it yields CATSPDLTRYSNQPQHF.

V is TRBV7-9 and J is TRBJ1-4; D might be TRBD1 (5 bases). The CDR3 sequence is 13 residues long. Trimming took off 2 bases at V and 10 bases at J, with 11 bases between the two ends. Per germline, CDR1 SEHNR and CDR2 FQNEAQ (reference sequence). CDR3: CASSLFQGVKLFF. CDR3 nucleotides: TGTGCCAGCAGCTTATTTCAGGGCGTAAAACTGTTTTTT.